This T cell receptor beta chain derives from a study of blood T cell repertoires in COVID-19. Across the whole study: Some COVID-19 samples were acute and others convalescent; all came from the United States, Italy and Spain.

In the authors' workflow: Nucleated cell counts were estimated from reference gene primer amplification. Measured with immunoSEQ multiplex PCR; TCRdb has only the in-frame clones, and not every one. V and J calls and clone size come straight from that table; D and trimming were deduced from the DNA. Of approximately 400,000 clones in the sample, roughly nine tenths were seen once. The source material was peripheral blood. The sequence derives from a man aged 35 to 55 with acute or convalescent COVID-19.

The CDR3 nucleotides are TGTGCCAGCTCACCACGAGGGTACAGGGCTAGCACAGATACGCAGTATTTT. As protein: CASSPRGYRASTDTQYF. The J gene is TRBJ2-3, the V gene TRBV18; possible D gene TRBD1, 6 bases. Germline CDR1 is KGHSH and CDR2 is LQKENI. V was shortened by 1 base and J by 0 bases, with 14 bases between the two germline ends. The CDR3 consists of 17 residues.